The next 16 T cell receptor beta chains were all read from a single sample in a study of blood T cell repertoires in COVID-19. The protocol was immunoSEQ multiplex PCR, while the TCRdb copy is restricted to in-frame clones and leaves out a portion. The sample carries 70,000 or so clones, roughly 74% recorded once. The sample comprised peripheral blood. Receptors were obtained from a human donor in a cohort sampled during active COVID-19.

The V gene is TRBV14, the J gene TRBJ1-1; TRBD1 is a possible D gene (6 bases). V was clipped by 1 base and J by 7 bases, with 16 bases between them. This CDR3 is 15 amino acids long. CDR1 is SGHDN, CDR2 FVKESK, per germline. CDR3 DNA sequence: TGTGCCAGCAGCCAAGGGGTGTGGGGGCTAGATGAAGCTTTCTTT. Its translation is CASSQGVWGLDEAFF.

The J gene is TRBJ1-6, the V gene TRBV28; TRBD1 agrees at 8 bases. This CDR3 contains 17 residues. With 6 bases clipped from V and 0 bases from J, the junction kept 7 bases outside the gene matches. The germline CDR1 and CDR2 sequences are MDHEN and SYDVKM. The CDR3 nucleotides are TGTGCCAGCAGCTTCACAGGGGGGAGCTCCTATAATTCACCCCTCCACTTT. The encoded protein is CASSFTGGSSYNSPLHF.

The chain is built from TRBV21-1 and TRBJ2-5; the table's D call of TRBD1 was not tested on the DNA. TRBV21-1 is listed as a pseudogene. The length of the CDR3 is 15 residues. CDR3 bases: TGTGCCAGCAGCTGCCGGGACATCCAGAGAAGGACCCAGTACTTC. Translated, it gives CASSCRDIQRRTQYF.

This chain uses TRBV7-6 with TRBJ1-6, with unresolved D. The germline gives CDR1 SGHVS, CDR2 FNYEAQ. The CDR3 extends over 17 amino acids. The V gene lost 1 base and the J gene lost 0 bases, with 10 bases spanning the gap. The CDR3 DNA follows: TGTGCCAGCAGCTTAGAAGCGGATAGCTCCTATAATTCACCCCTCCACTTT. Translating gives CASSLEADSSYNSPLHF.

V is TRBV7-9 and J is TRBJ1-5; D is unresolved. Looked up from germline, CDR1 is SEHNR and CDR2 is FQNEAQ (reference sequence). The length of the CDR3 is 14 residues. With 10 bases removed from V and 4 bases from J, the gap between germline ends came to 17 bases. CDR3 coding DNA: TGTGCCACCCAAGGGAGCTTCGGAAATCAGCCCCAGCATTTT. Protein sequence: CATQGSFGNQPQHF.

The CDR3 nucleotides read TGTGCCAGCAGCTTAGGTTCGGGAGGGACCTACGAGCAGTACTTC. Its protein is CASSLGSGGTYEQYF. The rearrangement links TRBV7-2 to TRBJ2-7; TRBD2 matches at 8 bases. Trimming cost V 1 base and J 2 bases; bases outside gene matches: 4. The CDR3 totals 15 residues. Looked up from germline, CDR1 is SGHTA and CDR2 is FQGNSA.

The CDR3 sequence is CASSKRTALYEQYF. In DNA form, the CDR3 reads TGTGCCAGCAGTAAGAGGACAGCTCTTTACGAGCAGTACTTC. The rearrangement uses TRBV6-6 and TRBJ2-7; tentative D call: TRBD1 (6 bases). V was shortened by 5 bases and J by 4 bases, with 15 bases between the two germline ends. Germline V gene lookup returns CDR1 MNHNY and CDR2 SVGAGI (reference sequence). This CDR3 has 14 amino acids.

This clone was detected ten times or more. The chain has TRBV6-6 and TRBJ1-2; D might be TRBD1 (6 bases). This CDR3 spans 13 amino acids. Trimming took off 4 bases at V and 7 bases at J, with 13 bases between the two ends. Germline lookup yields CDR1 MNHNY and CDR2 SVGAGI (reference sequence). CDR3 residues: CASSFNRVGGYTF. CDR3 nucleotides: TGTGCCAGCAGTTTTAACAGGGTTGGTGGCTACACCTTC.

This clone occurred once. The rearrangement joins TRBV5-4 to TRBJ1-3; D possibly corresponds to TRBD1 (5 bases). Germline loops: CDR1 SGHNT, CDR2 YYREEE (reference sequence). The ends were cut back, 1 base at V and 0 bases at J, with 8 bases in the middle. The CDR3 is made up of 15 amino acids. The CDR3 DNA sequence: TGTGCCAGCAGCTTGCGACAGCCCTCTGGAAACACCATATATTTT. The encoded protein is CASSLRQPSGNTIYF.

This clone was counted once. The chain is built from TRBV7-8 and TRBJ1-1; D is unresolved. V was shortened by 6 bases and J by 0 bases, with 5 bases between the two germline ends. The CDR3 has 12 amino acids. Germline V gene lookup returns CDR1 SGHVS and CDR2 FQNEAQ. The CDR3, as DNA: TGTGCCAGCAGACCAGTGAACACTGAAGCTTTCTTT. Translated, it gives CASRPVNTEAFF.

The rearrangement links TRBV6-2 or TRBV6-3 to TRBJ2-7; 7 nucleotides agree with TRBD2. V gave up 3 bases and J gave up 2 bases; unmatched junction bases: 7. The CDR3 runs to 15 residues. Germline CDR1 and CDR2: MNHEY and SVGEGT. CDR3 coding DNA: TGTGCCAGCAGTTATGGGCGGGAGAGTACCTACGAGCAGTACTTC. It codes for CASSYGRESTYEQYF.

This clone has a handful of counts. V usage is TRBV14 and J usage is TRBJ1-3; no definite D call. V was trimmed by 1 base and J by 5 bases, leaving 6 bases between them. Per germline, CDR1 SGHDN and CDR2 FVKESK. This CDR3 spans 13 amino acids. The chain's CDR3 is CASSQGQRNTIYF. The CDR3 region has the DNA TGTGCCAGCAGCCAAGGGCAACGAAACACCATATATTTT.

This chain links TRBV29-1 with TRBJ2-7; D might be TRBD1 (6 bases). This CDR3 spans 15 amino acids. V was clipped by 3 bases and J by 0 bases, with 15 bases between them. In germline, CDR1 is SQVTM, CDR2 ANQGSEA. CDR3 sequence (DNA): TGCAGCGTTGAGATGGGGGACACTGGCTCCTACGAGCAGTACTTC. This encodes CSVEMGDTGSYEQYF.

The V and J genes are TRBV9 and TRBJ1-1; D possibly corresponds to TRBD1 (6 bases). The CDR3 extends over 14 amino acids. V lost 2 bases to trimming and J lost 1 base, with 9 bases between them. Germline V gene lookup returns CDR1 SGDLS and CDR2 YYNGEE. The CDR3, as DNA: TGTGCCAGCAGCGTCATGGGACAGAACACTGAAGCTTTCTTT. Protein product: CASSVMGQNTEAFF.

The chain uses TRBV11-2 and TRBJ2-7; 11 bases are a match to TRBD2. The ends lost 3 bases at V and 3 bases at J; junction bases unmatched: 4. Germline values: CDR1 SGHAT, CDR2 FQNNGV. The CDR3 spans 15 residues. The CDR3 DNA reads TGTGCCAGCAGCTTCGGGACTAGCGGAGGCTACGAGCAGTACTTC. This encodes CASSFGTSGGYEQYF.

The gene calls are TRBV18 and TRBJ2-7; the match to TRBD1 covers 8 bases. V shed 5 bases, J shed 5 bases, and the junction held 5 bases outside the gene matches. This CDR3 is 13 amino acids long. Germline V gene data show CDR1 as KGHSH and CDR2 as LQKENI. The CDR3 protein is CASSENRGDEQYF. DNA of the CDR3: TGTGCCAGCTCAGAGAACAGGGGGGACGAGCAGTACTTC.